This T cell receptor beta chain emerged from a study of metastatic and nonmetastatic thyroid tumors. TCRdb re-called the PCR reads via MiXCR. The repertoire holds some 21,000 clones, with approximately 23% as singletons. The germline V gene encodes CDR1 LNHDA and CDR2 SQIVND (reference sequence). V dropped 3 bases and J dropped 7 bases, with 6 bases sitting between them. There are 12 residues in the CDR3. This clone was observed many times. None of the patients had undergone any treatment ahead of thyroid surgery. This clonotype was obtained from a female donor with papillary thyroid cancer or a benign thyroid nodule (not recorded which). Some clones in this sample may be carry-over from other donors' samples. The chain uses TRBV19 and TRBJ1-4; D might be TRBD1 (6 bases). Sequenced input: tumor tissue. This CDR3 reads CASSIRGEKLFF. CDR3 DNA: TGTGCCAGTAGTATCAGGGGTGAAAAACTGTTTTTT.